A selection of T cell receptor beta chains follows, all from one sample in a study of blood T cells in healthy people across ages. TCRdb independently ran MiXCR on the 5' RACE reads; one entry per CDR3 protein. The sample holds around 940,000 distinct CDR3 sequences; roughly 51% are singletons and the top ten take over 20%. Sequenced sample: blood. These TCRs come from a woman aged 60-75 years in good health. The CDR3 runs from the conserved cysteine through the conserved F or W. D genes are given only for firm matches. Size tells how often a clone was seen (once, few, many) or the class of an expanded clone, and some rows leave it out.

v_gene	j_gene	abundance	d_gene	CDR3nt	CDR3aa
TRBV29-1	TRBJ1-4	NA	NA	TGCAGCGTTGGTACAGATAAAAAACTGTTTTTT	CSVGTDKKLFF
TRBV3-1	TRBJ2-7	few	NA	TGTGCCAGCAGCCAAGATCGTATCCGATACGAGCAGTACTTC	CASSQDRIRYEQYF
TRBV7-9	TRBJ2-7	once	TRBD2	TGTGCCAGCAGCCGGGGCAGCGGACTAGCGGGACGCGAGCAGTACTTC	CASSRGSGLAGREQYF
TRBV29-1	TRBJ2-7	NA	TRBD1	TGCAGCGTTGCGCCATCAGGGGGCGAGCAGTACTTC	CSVAPSGGEQYF
TRBV24-1	TRBJ2-7	NA	TRBD1	TGTGCCACCCCTGCCCCGTGGGGGACAGGATTCTCCTACGAGCAGTACTTC	CATPAPWGTGFSYEQYF
TRBV20-1	TRBJ1-6	NA	TRBD1	TGCAGTGCTAGGGGGACAGGGCGGGGTAATTCACCCCTCCACTTT	CSARGTGRGNSPLHF
TRBV20-1	TRBJ2-1	NA	NA	TGCAGTGCTATGGGACCAACAGACAATGAGCAGTTCTTC	CSAMGPTDNEQFF
TRBV7-6	TRBJ2-3	once	NA	TGTGCCAGCAGCTTAGTGGGGGGAGTGTACGGCACAGATACGCAGTATTTT	CASSLVGGVYGTDTQYF
TRBV27	TRBJ2-3	NA	NA	TGTGCCAGCAGTTTATACGAGCCGGAGGATACGCAGTATTTT	CASSLYEPEDTQYF
TRBV29-1	TRBJ2-5	few	TRBD2	TGCAGCGTTGCACCTAGCGGAAATCAAGAGACCCAGTACTTC	CSVAPSGNQETQYF
TRBV4-3	TRBJ2-7	NA	NA	TGCGCCAGCAGCCAAGATCTAGGAGCTGCCTACGAGCAGTACTTC	CASSQDLGAAYEQYF
TRBV6-6	TRBJ1-5	NA	NA	TGTGCCAGCAGACCAGACACTGGGAGCAATCAGCCCCAGCATTTT	CASRPDTGSNQPQHF
TRBV10-3	TRBJ2-7	NA	NA	TGTGCCATCAGTGACCTTGGGGACTCGTCCTACGAGCAGTACTTC	CAISDLGDSSYEQYF
TRBV29-1	TRBJ2-3	many	NA	TGCAGCGTTCGGACCCTTAGCACAGATACGCAGTATTTT	CSVRTLSTDTQYF
TRBV3-1	TRBJ2-7	few	NA	TGTGCCAGCAGCCAAGTGCTCTACGAGCAGTACTTC	CASSQVLYEQYF
TRBV11-3	TRBJ2-5	few	NA	TGTGCCAGCAGCTTAGAAGAGACGACGACCCAGTACTTC	CASSLEETTTQYF
TRBV4-3	TRBJ2-7	NA	TRBD2	TGCGCCAGCAGCCTCAGAACAGGGGGACTAGCGGGATCCTACAATGAGCAGTACTTC	CASSLRTGGLAGSYNEQYF
TRBV11-2	TRBJ2-7	NA	TRBD2	TGTGCCAGCCAGCCGGGACTAGCGGGATTGAGCTCCTACGAGCAGTACTTC	CASQPGLAGLSSYEQYF
TRBV20-1	TRBJ2-7	NA	NA	TGCAGTGCTAGAGATCCGTCAGCCAACTACGAGCAGTACTTC	CSARDPSANYEQYF
TRBV19	TRBJ2-1	few	TRBD2	TGTGCCAGTAAAATTTCCGGACTAGCGGTTTTCGAGCAGTTCTTC	CASKISGLAVFEQFF
TRBV6-4	TRBJ2-2	NA	NA	TGTACCAGCAGTGAGGGTCCTACCCTACGCACCGGGGAGCTGTTTTTT	CTSSEGPTLRTGELFF
TRBV5-5	TRBJ2-5	NA	NA	TGTGCCAGCAGCCCCACGGGGGTCGGGGTATACGAGACCCAGTACTTC	CASSPTGVGVYETQYF
TRBV29-1	TRBJ2-3	few	TRBD2	TGCAGCGTGACCGGACTAGCGGGAGGGCCTAATCCAGATACGCAGTATTTT	CSVTGLAGGPNPDTQYF
TRBV3-1	TRBJ2-3	NA	TRBD2	TGTGCCAGCAGGGGGACTAGCGGGGGTACGCAGTATTTT	CASRGTSGGTQYF
TRBV4-2	TRBJ2-7	NA	NA	TGTGCCAGCAGCCAAGGCAGTTCGAGGGAGGCCTACGAGCAGTACTTC	CASSQGSSREAYEQYF
TRBV3-1	TRBJ2-7	NA	TRBD2	TGTGCCAGCAGCCAGACTAGCGGGAGTCGCGAGCAGTACTTC	CASSQTSGSREQYF
TRBV20-1	TRBJ2-7	NA	NA	TGCAGTGCTGAGGGGAGGAGCTCCTACGAGCAGTACTTC	CSAEGRSSYEQYF
TRBV20-1	TRBJ2-1	NA	TRBD1	TGCAGTGCTAGAGCTTTAGGGACAGGGGCTAACAATGAGCAGTTCTTC	CSARALGTGANNEQFF
TRBV7-9	TRBJ1-4	few	NA	TGTGCCAGCAGTCGGGGGTCAACTAATGAAAAACTGTTTTTT	CASSRGSTNEKLFF
TRBV29-1	TRBJ1-1	NA	NA	TGCAGCGTTGATCGGCAGATGAACACTGAAGCTTTCTTT	CSVDRQMNTEAFF
TRBV18	TRBJ1-2	few	NA	TGTGCCAGCTCATGGGACACAGGACGCTATGGCTACACCTTC	CASSWDTGRYGYTF
TRBV6-5	TRBJ1-2	NA	NA	TGTGCCAGCAGTCCCCCTAGAGGGGAGAGTAACTATGGCTACACCTTC	CASSPPRGESNYGYTF
TRBV20-1	TRBJ2-1	NA	NA	TGCAGTGCTAGAGGGGGGACAAGGGGACAAACCGACAATGAGCAGTTCTTC	CSARGGTRGQTDNEQFF
TRBV19	TRBJ2-5	once	NA	TGTGCCAGTAGTGTGAACGGAGCTCTGGGAATGGAGACCCAGTACTTC	CASSVNGALGMETQYF
TRBV28	TRBJ2-3	NA	TRBD1	TGTGCCAGCAGTTTAGGAGGGACAGGGGGCACAGATACGCAGTATTTT	CASSLGGTGGTDTQYF
TRBV20-1	TRBJ2-2	NA	TRBD1	TGCAGTGTCCCCCTCAGGGGGCGAAGCACCGGGGAGCTGTTTTTT	CSVPLRGRSTGELFF
TRBV12-3/TRBV12-4	TRBJ2-3	few	TRBD2	TGTGCCAGCAGTCCGACTAGCATTACAGATACGCAGTATTTT	CASSPTSITDTQYF
TRBV4-1	TRBJ2-5	NA	NA	TGCGCCAGCAGCCAAGTTGGGGGAATGGGGGCCCAGTACTTC	CASSQVGGMGAQYF
TRBV20-1	TRBJ2-5	NA	TRBD2	TGCAGTGCTGGACGTGGGAGGGCCCCGGAGACCCAGTACTTC	CSAGRGRAPETQYF
TRBV28	TRBJ2-7	NA	TRBD1	TGTGCCAGCAGTCCCCGGGACAGGGTCTCCTACGAGCAGTACTTC	CASSPRDRVSYEQYF
TRBV27	TRBJ1-5	NA	TRBD1	TGTGCCACGGCGGGACAGACCCATCAGCCCCAGCATTTT	CATAGQTHQPQHF
TRBV20-1	TRBJ2-1	NA	NA	TGCAGTGGTTTCCTAGCGAACGCCTACAATGAGCAGTTCTTC	CSGFLANAYNEQFF
TRBV6-2/TRBV6-3	TRBJ2-2	NA	TRBD2	TGTGCCAGCAGTAACGGACTAGCGGAGAACACCGGGGAGCTGTTTTTT	CASSNGLAENTGELFF
TRBV4-1	TRBJ2-3	NA	NA	TGCGCCAGCAGCCGCAGGCCAGGGGAGAGGGGAGATACGCAGTATTTT	CASSRRPGERGDTQYF
TRBV11-2	TRBJ2-3	NA	TRBD2	TGTGCCAGCAGCTTAACTGCTAGCGGGGGCACAGATACGCAGTATTTT	CASSLTASGGTDTQYF
TRBV29-1	TRBJ2-7	NA	TRBD2	TGCAGCGTTGAAGGCGGGAGTATCCCCTACGAGCAGTACTTC	CSVEGGSIPYEQYF